This T cell receptor beta chain was sequenced for a study of siplizumab effects on memory and regulatory T cells. Profiling relied on immunoSEQ multiplex PCR, and the TCRdb table lists in-frame clones only, not all of them. The table has 100,000 or so clones, more than 85% seen once. Points from the study as a whole: Naive T cells seemed more diverse than memory cells and seemed major alloresponse contributors.

On this clone itself: The antigen is not known. The same CDR3 is also encoded by other DNA sequences in this sample.

V lost 3 bases and J 9 bases, leaving 15 bases between the germline ends. Germline values: CDR1 MNHNS, CDR2 SASEGT. CDR3 length: 14 residues. This chain links TRBV6-1 with TRBJ1-5; perhaps TRBD1 as D (6 bases). The clonotype originates from a human donor in good health. The material sequenced was CD4+ T cells sorted from blood. CDR3 nucleotides: TGTGCCAGCAGTGACGGGACAACTCATGGGCCCCAGCATTTT. This translates into CASSDGTTHGPQHF.